One sample yielded the 6 T cell receptor beta chains listed below, sequenced in a study of T cell responses to AZD1222 COVID-19 vaccine. This table comes from immunoSEQ multiplex PCR, and its TCRdb copy is limited to in-frame clones, with some not included. The sample shows under 200,000 clones, 90% of them seen only once. Sequencing was performed on peripheral blood, taken on day 0 of AZD1222 vaccination. Every receptor here comes from an adult in good health.

This clone was found once. The chain is built from TRBV5-6 and TRBJ2-7, with 9 bases aligning to TRBD1. Germline V CDR1 and CDR2: SGHDT, YYEEEE. After removal of 10 bases from V and 1 base from J, the junction contained 6 bases not matched to a gene. The CDR3 covers 13 residues. DNA for the CDR3: TGTGCCTCCCGGACAGGGGTATCCTACGAGCAGTACTTC. Residues: CASRTGVSYEQYF.

The chain recombines TRBV18 with TRBJ1-2, with D perhaps TRBD1 (5 bases). The V end was cut by 3 bases, the J end by 1 base, with 12 bases between. This CDR3 region has 15 residues. Germline CDR1 and CDR2: KGHSH and LQKENI. CDR3 loop: CASSPEGVINYGYTF. The CDR3 region has the DNA TGTGCCAGCTCACCCGAAGGGGTAATTAACTATGGCTACACCTTC.

This chain connects TRBV7-2 to TRBJ1-2; TRBD1 matches at 8 bases. Germline-derived CDR1 and CDR2 are SGHTA and FQGNSA. J was trimmed by 5 bases and V by 2 bases; bases with no gene match: 4. The CDR3 contains 14 residues. CDR3 amino acids: CASSLQGAGYGYTF. In DNA form, the CDR3 reads TGTGCCAGCAGCTTACAGGGGGCGGGATATGGCTACACCTTC.

This chain connects TRBV28 to TRBJ2-1, with TRBD2 matching 12 bases. The CDR3 is made up of 18 amino acids. Germline trimming cut 2 bases from V and 8 bases from J; bases unmatched to any gene: 13. Germline V lookup: CDR1 MDHEN, CDR2 SYDVKM. In DNA, the CDR3 is TGTGCCAGCAGTTTACTTTCCTTCCTAGCGGGGGGGCTCGATGAGCAGTTCTTC. Amino acids: CASSLLSFLAGGLDEQFF.

The chain couples TRBV27 to TRBJ2-3; D not certain. The CDR3 sequence is 14 residues long. V was trimmed by 2 bases and J by 0 bases, leaving 6 bases between them. Germline values: CDR1 MNHEY, CDR2 SMNVEV (reference sequence). This CDR3 reads CASSLRQSTDTQYF. The CDR3 DNA reads as TGTGCCAGCAGTTTACGGCAGAGCACAGATACGCAGTATTTT.

The rearrangement uses TRBV7-3 and TRBJ1-1, with TRBD1 matching 7 bases. Germline assignment: CDR1 SGHTA and CDR2 FQGTGA. The CDR3 length is 17 residues. J was trimmed by 1 base and V by 5 bases; bases with no gene match: 13. The CDR3 DNA is TGTGCCAGCAGCCTCAGGGGGGAAAAAGGCCGGAACACTGAAGCTTTCTTT. This gives the protein CASSLRGEKGRNTEAFF.